The 10 T cell receptor beta chains in this list originate from one sample, sequenced in a study of vaccination and CD4 T cells after COVID-19. Treatment defined: roughly ten-day PBMC culture with coronavirus spike peptide pools or control peptides (ViraFEST assay). These TCRs' antigens remain unknown. Oncomine TCR Beta short-read sequencing was applied to DNA from cultured CD4+ T cells. TCRdb called the PCR reads again in MiXCR, with one record for every CDR3 protein. The data contain 10,000 to 15,000 distinct CDR3 sequences, roughly 50% of them singletons. Material: CD4+ T cells from blood, cultured in vitro. The receptors shown here come from a human donor who had recovered from COVID-19.

The rearrangement joins TRBV19 to TRBJ2-1; 11 bases fit TRBD2. The germline gives CDR1 LNHDA, CDR2 SQIVND (reference sequence). The trim removed 4 bases at V and 8 bases at J, leaving 7 bases unmatched. CDR3 length: 15 amino acids. The CDR3 loop reads CASSTLSGRAHEQFF. CDR3 DNA: TGTGCCAGTAGTACCCTTAGCGGGAGGGCCCATGAGCAGTTCTTC. The whole variable domain, remainder taken from reference TRBV19 and TRBJ2-1, is DGGITQSPKYLFRKEGQNVTLSCEQNLNHDAMYWYRQDPGQGLRLIYYSQIVNDFQKGDIAEGYSVSREKKESFPLTVTSAQKNPTAFYLCASSTLSGRAHEQFFGPGTRLTVL.

The chain is built from TRBV20-1 and TRBJ2-3; TRBD2 matches 7 bases. The CDR3 totals 14 residues. Germline V lookup: CDR1 DFQATT, CDR2 SNEGSKA (reference sequence). V lost 2 bases and J lost 5; bases outside the gene matches: 7. CDR3 in DNA: TGCAGTGCTAGACCCGGGAGGTGGTTAGATACGCAGTATTTT. Protein product: CSARPGRWLDTQYF.

J is TRBJ2-5 and V is TRBV25-1; D tentatively reads TRBD1 or TRBD2 (5 bases each). The CDR3 runs 15 residues. Germline-derived CDR1 and CDR2 are MGHDK and SYGVNS. Trimming took off 2 bases at V and 4 bases at J, with 14 bases between the two ends. The CDR3 nucleotides are TGTGCCAGCAGTGAAACGGCAGGGAGCGGAGAGACCCAGTACTTC. Translating gives CASSETAGSGETQYF.

The V call is TRBV14, the J call TRBJ2-3, with D perhaps matching TRBD1 or TRBD2 (6 bases each). Germline CDR1 SGHDN, CDR2 FVKESK. The germline V and J ends were trimmed by 2 bases and 4 bases, with 13 bases remaining between them. The CDR3 has 15 residues. CDR3 region: CASSQIRGRADTQYF. CDR3 nucleotide sequence: TGTGCCAGCAGCCAAATCCGGGGGCGAGCAGATACGCAGTATTTT.

This CDR3 is CSARIGTSGGREYF. CDR3 sequence (DNA): TGCAGTGCTAGAATTGGGACTAGCGGGGGAAGAGAGTACTTC. The chain recombines TRBV20-1 with TRBJ2-5; TRBD2 matches at 14 bases. Germline V gene data show CDR1 as DFQATT and CDR2 as SNEGSKA (reference sequence). Germline trimming cut 2 bases from V and 12 bases from J; bases unmatched to any gene: 8. The CDR3 is 14 amino acids.

The chain carries TRBV6-5 and TRBJ2-3; TRBD1 is a possible D gene (5 bases). CDR3 length: 13 amino acids. Trimming cost V 3 bases and J 3 bases, with 7 bases left between them. Germline V gene lookup returns CDR1 MNHEY and CDR2 SVGAGI. DNA of the CDR3: TGTGCCAGCAGTTATAAGGGGACAGATACGCAGTATTTT. This gives the protein CASSYKGTDTQYF.

The chain has TRBV19 and TRBJ2-2; no clear D gene. CDR1 is LNHDA and CDR2 is SQIVND in the germline V gene (reference sequence). The CDR3 is made up of 14 amino acids. V shed 5 bases and J shed 5 bases, with 12 bases lying between them. CDR3 region: CASSVIPPTGELFF. The CDR3 nucleotides are TGTGCCAGTAGTGTGATACCCCCGACCGGGGAGCTGTTTTTT.

V is TRBV21-1 and J is TRBJ1-1; the D call TRBD1 from the table was never checked on the DNA. TRBV21-1 is given as a pseudogene. The CDR3 is 18 residues long. DNA for the CDR3: TGTGCCAGCAGCAAAGCCGACGTGCTGTCGGTATTGAACACTGAAGCTTTCTTT. This encodes CASSKADVLSVLNTEAFF.

The CDR3 reads CSAPSTVANEKLFF. CDR3 DNA: TGCAGTGCGCCGTCGACAGTCGCTAATGAAAAACTGTTTTTT. V gene TRBV20-1 combines with J gene TRBJ1-4; D might be TRBD1 (5 bases). V was shortened by 6 bases and J by 3 bases, with 14 bases between the two germline ends. CDR3 length: 14 amino acids. Germline V gene sequence: CDR1 DFQATT, CDR2 SNEGSKA (reference sequence).

V and J are TRBV6-1 and TRBJ2-3, with D unresolved. This CDR3 is built from 12 residues. CDR1 is MNHNS and CDR2 is SASEGT in the germline V gene. V dropped 6 bases and J dropped 2 bases, with 6 bases sitting between them. The CDR3 loop reads CASSRFTDTQYF. The CDR3, as DNA: TGTGCCAGCAGCCGGTTCACAGATACGCAGTATTTT.